These T cell receptor beta chains were read from a single sample in a study of blood T cell repertoires in COVID-19. TCRdb's table, derived via immunoSEQ multiplex PCR, lists solely in-frame clones and lacks some. The sample has over 350,000 clones; approximately 87% are singletons. Material: PBMCs or T cells enriched from blood (not recorded which). The receptors shown here come from a woman aged 45-65 years who had recovered from COVID-19. Each CDR3 is given with its conserved first and last residue. The D gene is left open where the match is weak. Clone size is given for some rows only: seen once, a few or many times, or a class if the clone is expanded.

TRBJ1-4	NA	few	TRBV7-9	14	TGTGCCAGCAGTTCTCGGGACAACGATGAAAAACTGTTTTTT	CASSSRDNDEKLFF
TRBJ1-5	NA	NA	TRBV30	13	TGTGCCTGTTCCCGGGGAGGTAATCAGCCCCAGCATTTT	CACSRGGNQPQHF
TRBJ2-3	TRBD2	NA	TRBV30	14	TGTGCCTGGAATGCCTGGCGGGGGACAGATACGCAGTATTTT	CAWNAWRGTDTQYF
TRBJ2-2	NA	NA	TRBV27	16	TGTGCCAGCAGTTCCTCAGGGGTCCTAAACACCGGGGAGCTGTTTTTT	CASSSSGVLNTGELFF
TRBJ2-5	NA	NA	TRBV7-8	16	TGTGCCAGCAGCCCCCGGGACTTGGCGTTATTAGAGACCCAGTACTTC	CASSPRDLALLETQYF
TRBJ2-7	NA	NA	TRBV12-3/TRBV12-4	12	TGTGCCAGCAGTTTGGCGGGACACGAGCAGTACTTC	CASSLAGHEQYF
TRBJ1-1	NA	NA	TRBV5-1	15	TGCGCCAGCAGCTTTGGGCAGGGGTTGAGCACTGAAGCTTTCTTT	CASSFGQGLSTEAFF
TRBJ1-2	NA	NA	TRBV6-5	14	TGTGCCAGCAGTTACTTAAGACAGGACAACGGCTACACCTTC	CASSYLRQDNGYTF
TRBJ1-1	TRBD1	once	TRBV3-1/TRBV3-2	16	TGTGCCAGCAGCCCTCGACAGGGGGCTGGGTACACTGAAGCTTTCTTT	CASSPRQGAGYTEAFF
TRBJ2-2	NA	NA	TRBV24-1	18	TGTGCCACCAGTGATATTTGGGCGGGCACCTCGAACACCGGGGAGCTGTTTTTT	CATSDIWAGTSNTGELFF
TRBJ2-1	TRBD2	NA	TRBV7-9	12	TGTGCCGCAACTAAGGGAGGGAATGAGCAGTTCTTC	CAATKGGNEQFF
TRBJ2-1	TRBD1	NA	TRBV4-1	15	TGCGCCAGCAGCCAAGATATAGGGGACAGCAATGAGCAGTTCTTC	CASSQDIGDSNEQFF
TRBJ2-3	NA	NA	TRBV24-1	12	TGTGCCACCAGTGATGGTCCGGGACAGCAGTATTTT	CATSDGPGQQYF
TRBJ1-2	TRBD1	once	TRBV6-5	13	TGTGCCAGCAGTCCGACAGGGCCGGAGTACTACACCTTC	CASSPTGPEYYTF
TRBJ2-5	TRBD1	NA	TRBV19	13	TGTGCCAGTAGCCCAGGGGGCCAAGAGACCCAGTACTTC	CASSPGGQETQYF
TRBJ2-2	TRBD1	NA	TRBV19	13	TGTGCCAGTAGCGGACAGGGGAATCCAAGGCTGTTTTTT	CASSGQGNPRLFF
TRBJ2-1	TRBD2	NA	TRBV7-6	15	TGTGCCAGCAGCAGGGTCTGGGGGGGCTACAATGAGCAGTTCTTC	CASSRVWGGYNEQFF
TRBJ2-7	NA	NA	TRBV5-5	11	TGTGCCAGCAGCTTGTACTACGAGCAGTACTTC	CASSLYYEQYF
TRBJ2-3	NA	NA	TRBV11-2	12	TGTGCCAGCAGCTCGGCGGGGAGTGCGCAGTATTTT	CASSSAGSAQYF
TRBJ1-5	NA	NA	TRBV28	17	TGTGCCAGCAGTTTGGTTCGGGGACTCACTAGCAATCAGCCCCAGCATTTT	CASSLVRGLTSNQPQHF
TRBJ1-2	NA	once	TRBV28	15	TGTGCCAGCAGTTCCTATAGTCAGGGGTTCTATGGCTACACCTTC	CASSSYSQGFYGYTF
TRBJ1-1	NA	NA	TRBV10-3	13	TGTGCCATCAGTGATGAGGGTAACACTGAAGCTTTCTTT	CAISDEGNTEAFF
TRBJ2-1	NA	NA	TRBV5-1	13	TGCGCCAGCAGCTTGGAGCGAGCCGATGAGCAGTTCTTC	CASSLERADEQFF
TRBJ2-2	TRBD1	NA	TRBV2	15	TGTGCCAGCAGGGCGCCGGACAGGGGGCCAGGGGAGCTGTTTTTT	CASRAPDRGPGELFF
TRBJ1-1	TRBD1	NA	TRBV7-8	15	TGTGCCAGCAGCCGCGACAGGGGACTTAACACTGAAGCTTTCTTT	CASSRDRGLNTEAFF
TRBJ2-1	NA	NA	TRBV7-6	12	TGTGCCAGCAGTCATGGGGGGAATGAGCAGTTCTTC	CASSHGGNEQFF
TRBJ2-7	NA	NA	TRBV5-1	15	TGCGCCAGCAGCTTGGCCACCCGGGGGTGGTACGAGCAGTACTTC	CASSLATRGWYEQYF
TRBJ2-1	NA	NA	TRBV2	13	TGTGCCAGCAGTCAGCTACTCGGGCGGGCGCAGTTCTTC	CASSQLLGRAQFF